A selection of T cell receptor beta chains follows, all from one sample in a study of blood T cell repertoires in COVID-19. The protocol was immunoSEQ multiplex PCR, while the TCRdb copy is restricted to in-frame clones and leaves out a portion. This table has some 200,000 clones, approximately 85% appearing once. Sequenced material: peripheral blood. These receptors were obtained from a woman in her 70s with COVID-19, enrolled during active disease. Both conserved end residues are part of each CDR3. Each record gives: clone size, V gene, D gene, J gene, CDR3 DNA, CDR3 protein. The D gene is left open where the match is weak. Not every row has a clone size; where given, it reads once, few, many or a size class.

size: NA; V: TRBV9; D: NA; J: TRBJ1-2; DNA: TGTGCCAGCAGTCGTGGGTCCGGGAACAACTATGGCTACACCTTC; CDR3: CASSRGSGNNYGYTF
size: NA; V: TRBV4-3; D: TRBD2; J: TRBJ2-3; DNA: TGCGCCAGCAGCCGAAGGACTAGCGGGGGACAGACAGATACGCAGTATTTT; CDR3: CASSRRTSGGQTDTQYF
size: NA; V: TRBV9; D: NA; J: TRBJ2-2; DNA: TGTGCCAGCAGCGTCGGCGGGAACACCGGGGAGCTGTTTTTT; CDR3: CASSVGGNTGELFF
size: once; V: TRBV18; D: TRBD1; J: TRBJ1-2; DNA: TGTGCCAGCTCACAAGGACAGGGCATATATGGCTACACCTTC; CDR3: CASSQGQGIYGYTF
size: NA; V: TRBV19; D: NA; J: TRBJ2-6; DNA: TGTGCCAGTAGTGGACTCATCTCTGGGGCCAACGTCCTGACTTTC; CDR3: CASSGLISGANVLTF
size: NA; V: TRBV3-1/TRBV3-2; D: NA; J: TRBJ1-1; DNA: TGTGCCAGCAGCCAAGCGGGTGCAGGGCTTGAAGCTTTCTTT; CDR3: CASSQAGAGLEAFF
size: NA; V: TRBV2; D: NA; J: TRBJ2-2; DNA: TGTGCCAGCAGTGAAGCCAGTACCGGGGAGCTGTTTTTT; CDR3: CASSEASTGELFF
size: NA; V: TRBV5-4; D: TRBD2; J: TRBJ2-7; DNA: TGTGCCAGCAGCTTGGCGGGGGGAAGGGAGCAGTACTTC; CDR3: CASSLAGGREQYF
size: NA; V: TRBV5-1; D: NA; J: TRBJ1-2; DNA: TGCGCCAGCTCGACGGCAGAAGCAGGTGCTGGCTACACCTTC; CDR3: CASSTAEAGAGYTF
size: NA; V: TRBV11-2; D: NA; J: TRBJ2-5; DNA: TGTGCCAGCAGCTTACATCAAGAGACCCAGTACTTC; CDR3: CASSLHQETQYF
size: NA; V: TRBV19; D: TRBD1; J: TRBJ2-3; DNA: TGTGCCAGTAGTACGTCCGGGACAGGGGGCAAAGATACGCAGTATTTT; CDR3: CASSTSGTGGKDTQYF
size: NA; V: TRBV6-2/TRBV6-3; D: NA; J: TRBJ2-3; DNA: TGTGCCAGCAGTTCAAGACAAACATACACAGATACGCAGTATTTT; CDR3: CASSSRQTYTDTQYF
size: NA; V: TRBV2; D: NA; J: TRBJ1-4; DNA: TGTGCCAGCAGGGATAATCCGAGGCGGGGTGAAAAACTGTTTTTT; CDR3: CASRDNPRRGEKLFF
size: once; V: TRBV5-4; D: NA; J: TRBJ1-2; DNA: TGTGCCAGCAGCAAACTCACCGCTCATGGCTACACCTTC; CDR3: CASSKLTAHGYTF
size: NA; V: TRBV5-1; D: TRBD1; J: TRBJ2-7; DNA: TGCGCCAGCAGCTACCGGGACAGGGCTTACGAGCAGTACTTC; CDR3: CASSYRDRAYEQYF
size: once; V: TRBV7-2; D: NA; J: TRBJ2-7; DNA: TGTGCCAGCAGCTTAGTTATTAGCGAGTGGACCTACGAGCAGTACTTC; CDR3: CASSLVISEWTYEQYF
size: NA; V: TRBV4-2; D: TRBD2; J: TRBJ2-7; DNA: TGTGCCAGCAGCCAAGATCAAGCGGGAATGCCCTACGAGCAGTACTTC; CDR3: CASSQDQAGMPYEQYF
size: NA; V: TRBV5-1; D: TRBD1; J: TRBJ1-1; DNA: TGCGCCAGCACCCCTAGGTTCGGGACAGTATCTGAAGCTTTCTTT; CDR3: CASTPRFGTVSEAFF
size: NA; V: TRBV10-3; D: NA; J: TRBJ1-5; DNA: TGTGCCATCAGTGACACAGCGGGGAGCAATCAGCCCCAGCATTTT; CDR3: CAISDTAGSNQPQHF
size: NA; V: TRBV19; D: TRBD1; J: TRBJ1-5; DNA: TGTGCCAGTAGATTGACAGGGGGAAGCAATCAGCCCCAGCATTTT; CDR3: CASRLTGGSNQPQHF
size: NA; V: TRBV19; D: NA; J: TRBJ1-4; DNA: TGTGCCAGTAGTGGCCGGGATGCAACTAATGAAAAACTGTTTTTT; CDR3: CASSGRDATNEKLFF
size: NA; V: TRBV7-8; D: NA; J: TRBJ1-4; DNA: TGTGCCAGCAGCTTAGCGAGGGGAGGACGGGAAAAACTGTTTTTT; CDR3: CASSLARGGREKLFF
size: NA; V: TRBV6-2/TRBV6-3; D: NA; J: TRBJ1-2; DNA: TGTGCCAGCAGTTCACAGGGCCATGGCTACACCTTC; CDR3: CASSSQGHGYTF
size: NA; V: TRBV19; D: NA; J: TRBJ1-5; DNA: TGTGCCAGTAGGCCCAGGGGAGATAGCAATCAGCCCCAGCATTTT; CDR3: CASRPRGDSNQPQHF
size: NA; V: TRBV9; D: TRBD1; J: TRBJ2-7; DNA: TGTGCCAGCAGCGCGGGGACAGGGGGGAACTACGAGCAGTACTTC; CDR3: CASSAGTGGNYEQYF
size: NA; V: TRBV3-1/TRBV3-2; D: NA; J: TRBJ1-2; DNA: TGTGCCAGCAGCCAAGACAGGGTGCGGGGTGGCTACACCTTC; CDR3: CASSQDRVRGGYTF
size: NA; V: TRBV7-2; D: TRBD2; J: TRBJ2-2; DNA: TGTGCCACCCAAGCGGGAGCCGGGGAGCTGTTTTTT; CDR3: CATQAGAGELFF
size: NA; V: TRBV28; D: NA; J: TRBJ1-2; DNA: TGTGCCAGCAGTTTCCTCCGGGGAGGAAACTATGGCTACACCTTC; CDR3: CASSFLRGGNYGYTF
size: NA; V: TRBV9; D: NA; J: TRBJ2-3; DNA: TGTGCCAGCAGCTCACAGGGTCCAGATACGCAGTATTTT; CDR3: CASSSQGPDTQYF
size: NA; V: TRBV18; D: TRBD1; J: TRBJ2-7; DNA: TGTGCCAGCTCACACTCCGGACAGGCCGAGCAGTACTTC; CDR3: CASSHSGQAEQYF
size: NA; V: TRBV4-3; D: NA; J: TRBJ2-1; DNA: TGCGCCAGCAGCCAAAGAGGGTACAATGAGCAGTTCTTC; CDR3: CASSQRGYNEQFF